The 8 T cell receptor beta chains below were found in one sample sequenced in a study of tumor-infiltrating lymphocytes in primary liver carcinoma. Starting material for RNA and DNA co-extraction consisted of roughly 17-31 mg of unsorted bulk tissue. With about 470 ng total RNA as template and a constant-region primer, TCR beta cDNA was made. The TCR beta library was amplified through three nested multiplex PCR rounds in a modified ARM-PCR procedure. Two initial PCR rounds of about 10 cycles each paired TRBV1-TRBV30 forward primers with a C-beta reverse primer. TCRdb itself ran the multiplex PCR reads through MiXCR, one entry per CDR3 protein. Altogether some 94,000 distinct CDR3 sequences are present, about 70% being singletons, with the ten largest covering over 9.5%. Sequenced material: liver tumor tissue from sampling region 5. As to subset: tumor region T5, tumor centre. These receptors originate from a woman aged 55-70 years with primary liver carcinoma and hepatitis B virus infection.

Points on this clonotype: A single base separates this from a much larger clone, so it may be a read error. The V and J genes are TRBV10-3 and TRBJ2-7; 9 nucleotides align to TRBD1. Germline V lookup: CDR1 ENHRY, CDR2 SYGVKD. The CDR3 length is 16 residues. J gave up 3 bases and V 0 bases, and 6 bases lay outside the gene matches. CDR3 DNA: TGTGCCATCAGTGAGTCAGTGGGACAGGGAGTCTACGAGCAGTACTTC. Translation gives CAISESVGQGVYEQYF.

There are many counts of this clonotype. This chain joins TRBV6-5 and TRBJ2-3; D could derive from TRBD1 or TRBD2 (5 bases each). The CDR3 spans 14 residues. Trimming took off 6 bases at V and 5 bases at J, with 15 bases between the two ends. Germline CDR1 reads MNHEY; CDR2 reads SVGAGI. The CDR3 spells CASRPGTSIDTQYF. CDR3 in DNA: TGTGCCAGCAGACCCGGGACCTCCATAGATACGCAGTATTTT.

In this sample, this clonotype turned up once. One end of the junction does not line up with germline, which may come from a read error. V is TRBV7-8 and J is TRBJ1-3; no clear D. Germline-derived CDR1 and CDR2 are SGHVS and FQNEAQ. The CDR3 has 14 residues. Written as DNA, the CDR3 is TGTGCCAGCGACTCTCCAGTCTCTGGAGACACCATATATTTT. Encoded protein: CASDSPVSGDTIYF. The entire variable domain, with the rest obtained from reference TRBV7-8 and TRBJ1-3, is as follows: GAGVSQSPRYKVAKRGQDVALRCDPISGHVSLFWYQQALGQGPEFLTYFQNEAQLDKSGLPSDRFFAERPEGSVSTLKIQRTQQEDSAVYLCASDSPVSGDTIYFGEGSWLTVV.

Concerning this clonotype: Its ends do not fully match the called genes, so a read error is possible. This chain joins TRBV11-2 and TRBJ2-1; D is possibly TRBD1 or TRBD2 (5 bases each). The CDR3 spans 15 residues. CDR1 is SGHAT and CDR2 is FQNNGV in the germline V gene. CDR3 residues: CASSVGTVDYNEQLF. CDR3 nucleotides: TGTGCCAGCAGTGTCGGGACGGTTGACTACAATGAGCAGCTCTTC.

As for this clonotype: A much more abundant neighbour one base away suggests this may be a read error. The chain uses TRBV5-1 and TRBJ2-1; 9 bases are shared with TRBD1. The germline gives CDR1 SGHRS, CDR2 YFSETQ. The CDR3 totals 15 residues. For the CDR3, the DNA is TGCGCCGGCAGCTTGGACAGGGGTACATTTGATGAGCAGTTCTTC. Translating gives CAGSLDRGTFDEQFF.

V gene TRBV11-2 combines with J gene TRBJ2-2; D remains ambiguous. The germline V gene has CDR1 SGHAT and CDR2 FQNNGV. CDR3 size: 13 residues. In DNA, the CDR3 is TGTATCAGCAGCTTAGATAGGATTGGGGAGCTGTTTTTT. Translating gives CISSLDRIGELFF.

Worth noting for this clonotype: A single base separates this from a much larger clone, so it may be a read error. It is likely a read error, because the conserved phenylalanine at the end of the CDR3 is missing. The chain couples TRBV28 to TRBJ2-3; the D gene is possibly TRBD2 (5 bases). Deletions cut 4 bases from V and 5 bases from J, with 13 bases between. Germline CDR1 is MDHEN and CDR2 is SYDVKM. The CDR3 is made up of 14 amino acids. The CDR3 nucleotides are TGTGCCAGCAGTTCACCCACCGAGGGAGATACGCAGTATATT. As protein: CASSSPTEGDTQYI.

This clonotype was counted only a few times. A much larger clone lies a single base off, so this may be a read error. CDR3 residues: CASTQVPGQRHSEAGEQFF. CDR3 nucleotide sequence: TGTGCCAGCACCCAAGTCCCGGGACAGAGGCATTCCGAGGCTGGTGAGCAGTTCTTC. The chain has TRBV28 and TRBJ2-1, with 7 bases that match TRBD1. Germline loops: CDR1 MDHEN, CDR2 SYDVKM. The CDR3 runs to 19 residues. J gave up 9 bases and V 7 bases, and 27 bases lay outside the gene matches.